This T cell receptor beta chain was recorded in a study of blood T cell repertoires in COVID-19. Overall study: The United States, Italy and Spain supplied acute and convalescent COVID-19 samples. PBMCs, B-cell-depleted T cells, or T cells were the source of the cDNA or gDNA that made up the material.

Authors' methods: Nucleated cell number was recorded as an estimate derived from reference gene primer amplification. Data came from immunoSEQ multiplex PCR; TCRdb stores just in-frame clones and leaves some out. That table supplies the V and J calls and clone size; D and trimming were determined from the DNA. Among 150,000 to 200,000 clones, roughly 89% were seen once, and the ten largest hold around 1.4%. V gave up 4 bases and J gave up 3 bases; unmatched junction bases: 4. There are 14 residues in the CDR3. Germline-derived CDR1 and CDR2 are SGHAT and FQNNGV. Sequencing used peripheral blood. The chain recombines TRBV11-2 with TRBJ2-7; 9 nucleotides agree with TRBD2. The source of this sequence is a woman in her fifties or sixties with acute or convalescent COVID-19. CDR3 sequence reads: CASSSGLALYEQYF. CDR3 DNA: TGTGCCAGCAGCTCGGGACTAGCTCTCTACGAGCAGTACTTC.